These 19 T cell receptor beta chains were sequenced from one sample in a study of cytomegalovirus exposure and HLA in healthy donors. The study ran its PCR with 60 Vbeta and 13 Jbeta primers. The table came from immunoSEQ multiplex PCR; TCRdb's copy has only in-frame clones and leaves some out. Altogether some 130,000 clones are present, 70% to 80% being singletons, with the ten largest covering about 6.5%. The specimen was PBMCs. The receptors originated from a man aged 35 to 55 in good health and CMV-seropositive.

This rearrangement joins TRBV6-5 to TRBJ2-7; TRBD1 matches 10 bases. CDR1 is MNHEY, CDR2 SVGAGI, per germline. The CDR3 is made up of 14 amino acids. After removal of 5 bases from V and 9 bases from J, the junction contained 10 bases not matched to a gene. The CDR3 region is CASSLEGQGKGQYF. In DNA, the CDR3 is TGTGCCAGCAGTCTCGAGGGACAGGGGAAGGGGCAGTACTTC.

The CDR3 here is CASRIGQNYEQYF. The CDR3 DNA reads as TGTGCCAGCCGGATCGGACAAAACTACGAGCAGTACTTC. V gene TRBV2 combines with J gene TRBJ2-7; the D gene is possibly TRBD1 (5 bases). Germline V gene sequence: CDR1 SNHLY, CDR2 FYNNEI. The CDR3 runs to 13 residues. V lost 8 bases and J lost 3, with 14 bases in between.

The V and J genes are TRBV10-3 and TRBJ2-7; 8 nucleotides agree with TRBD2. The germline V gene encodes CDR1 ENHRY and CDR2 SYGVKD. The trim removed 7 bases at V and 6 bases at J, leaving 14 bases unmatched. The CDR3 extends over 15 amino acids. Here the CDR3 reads CAITMSGSGSGEQYF. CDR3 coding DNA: TGTGCCATCACCATGTCGGGGAGCGGGAGTGGCGAGCAGTACTTC.

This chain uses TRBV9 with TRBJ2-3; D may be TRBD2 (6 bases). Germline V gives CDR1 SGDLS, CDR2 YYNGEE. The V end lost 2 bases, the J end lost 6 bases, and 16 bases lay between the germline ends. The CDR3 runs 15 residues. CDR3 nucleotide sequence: TGTGCCAGCAGCGTCCGTAGGGTCGGAGGGGATACGCAGTATTTT. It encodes CASSVRRVGGDTQYF.

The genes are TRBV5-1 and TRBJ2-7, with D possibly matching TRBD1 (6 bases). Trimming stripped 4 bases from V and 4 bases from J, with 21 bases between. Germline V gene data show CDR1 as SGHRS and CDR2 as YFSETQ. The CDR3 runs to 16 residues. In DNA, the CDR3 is TGCGCCAGCAGCAGGCCCCGGGACACGGACTCTTACGAGCAGTACTTC. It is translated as CASSRPRDTDSYEQYF. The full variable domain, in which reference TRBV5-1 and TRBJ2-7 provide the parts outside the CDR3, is KAGVTQTPRYLIKTRGQQVTLSCSPISGHRSVSWYQQTPGQGLQFLFEYFSETQRNKGNFPGRFSGRQFSNSRSEMNVSTLELGDSALYLCASSRPRDTDSYEQYFGPGTRLTVT.

CDR3 coding DNA: TGTGCCAGTAGTCCCCCGGGACAGGGGACTCTTTTCTATGGCTACACCTTC. Protein sequence: CASSPPGQGTLFYGYTF. The gene calls are TRBV19 and TRBJ1-2; 10 bases agree with TRBD1. Trimming removed 5 bases from V and 4 bases from J; junction bases left unmatched: 13. The CDR3 consists of 17 residues. CDR1 and CDR2 from the germline V gene are LNHDA and SQIVND (reference sequence).

In nucleotides, the CDR3 is TGCAGCGGTCGACACGGTGAGCAGTTCTTC. It codes for CSGRHGEQFF. The V call is TRBV29-1, the J call TRBJ2-1; D remains unclear. There are 10 residues in the CDR3. The V end lost 7 bases, the J end lost 9 bases, and 10 bases lay between the germline ends. The germline V gene encodes CDR1 SQVTM and CDR2 ANQGSEA.

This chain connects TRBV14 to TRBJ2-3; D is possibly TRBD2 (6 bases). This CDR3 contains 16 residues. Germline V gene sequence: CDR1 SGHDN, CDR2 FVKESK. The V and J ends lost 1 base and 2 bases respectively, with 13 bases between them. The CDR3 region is CASSQAVGGFTDTQYF. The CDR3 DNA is TGTGCCAGCAGCCAAGCAGTGGGAGGTTTCACAGATACGCAGTATTTT.

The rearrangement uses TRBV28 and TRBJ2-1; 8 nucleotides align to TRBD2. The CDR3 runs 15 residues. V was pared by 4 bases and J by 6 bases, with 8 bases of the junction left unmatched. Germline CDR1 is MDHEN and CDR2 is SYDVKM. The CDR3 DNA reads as TGTGCCAGCAGTTCAACGGGACTAGGGTTCAATGAGCAGTTCTTC. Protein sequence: CASSSTGLGFNEQFF. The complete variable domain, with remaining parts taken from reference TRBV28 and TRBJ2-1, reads DVKVTQSSRYLVKRTGEKVFLECVQDMDHENMFWYRQDPGLGLRLIYFSYDVKMKEKGDIPEGYSVSREKKERFSLILESASTNQTSMYLCASSSTGLGFNEQFFGPGTRLTVL.

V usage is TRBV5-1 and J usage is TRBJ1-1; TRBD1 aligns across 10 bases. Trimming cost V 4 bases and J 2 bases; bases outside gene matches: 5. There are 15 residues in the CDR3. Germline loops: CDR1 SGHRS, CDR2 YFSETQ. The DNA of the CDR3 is TGCGCCAGCAGCCCCCGGACAGGGGGTAACACTGAAGCTTTCTTT. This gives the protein CASSPRTGGNTEAFF.

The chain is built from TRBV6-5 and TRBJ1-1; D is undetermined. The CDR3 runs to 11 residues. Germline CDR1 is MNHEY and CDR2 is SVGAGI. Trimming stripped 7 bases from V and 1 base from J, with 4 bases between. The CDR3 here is CASIRNTEAFF. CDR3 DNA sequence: TGTGCCAGCATCAGGAACACTGAAGCTTTCTTT.

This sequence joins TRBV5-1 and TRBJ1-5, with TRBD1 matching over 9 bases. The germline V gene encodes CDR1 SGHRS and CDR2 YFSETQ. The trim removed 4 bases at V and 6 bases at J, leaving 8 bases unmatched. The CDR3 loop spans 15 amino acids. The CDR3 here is CASSRTGEVGQPQHF. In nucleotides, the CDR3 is TGCGCCAGCAGCAGGACAGGGGAGGTGGGTCAGCCCCAGCATTTT.

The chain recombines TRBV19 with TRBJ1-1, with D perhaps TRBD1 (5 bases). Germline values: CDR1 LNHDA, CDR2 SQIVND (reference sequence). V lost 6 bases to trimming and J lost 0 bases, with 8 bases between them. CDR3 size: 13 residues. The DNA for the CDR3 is TGTGCCAGTAGCTCGACAGTGAACACTGAAGCTTTCTTT. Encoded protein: CASSSTVNTEAFF.

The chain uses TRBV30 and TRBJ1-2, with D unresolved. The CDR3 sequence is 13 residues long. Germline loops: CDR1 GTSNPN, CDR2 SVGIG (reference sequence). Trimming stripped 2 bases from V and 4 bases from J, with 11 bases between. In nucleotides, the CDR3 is TGTGCCTGGAGTTTCGCACTACTCTATGGCTACACCTTC. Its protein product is CAWSFALLYGYTF.

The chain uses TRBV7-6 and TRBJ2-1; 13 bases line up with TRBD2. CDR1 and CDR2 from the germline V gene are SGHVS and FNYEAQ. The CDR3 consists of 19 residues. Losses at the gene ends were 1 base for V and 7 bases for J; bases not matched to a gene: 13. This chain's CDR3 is CASSLVRPGLAGRRNEQFF. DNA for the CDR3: TGTGCCAGCAGCTTAGTAAGGCCGGGACTAGCGGGAAGGAGGAATGAGCAGTTCTTC.

This CDR3 reads CASSIGLAGDAGWYEQYF. CDR3 coding DNA: TGTGCCAGTAGTATTGGCCTAGCGGGAGATGCAGGTTGGTACGAGCAGTACTTC. V usage is TRBV19 and J usage is TRBJ2-7, with 10 bases identical to TRBD2. V shed 3 bases, J shed 4 bases, and the junction held 15 bases outside the gene matches. Germline V lookup: CDR1 LNHDA, CDR2 SQIVND (reference sequence). The CDR3 is 18 amino acids.

The CDR3 sequence is CASSLEDTTGYTF. The DNA for the CDR3 is TGTGCCAGCAGCCTTGAGGACACTACTGGCTACACCTTC. The chain combines TRBV7-9 with TRBJ1-2, with D possibly being TRBD1 (5 bases). The CDR3 is made up of 13 amino acids. The V and J ends lost 5 bases and 7 bases respectively, with 14 bases between them. The germline gives CDR1 SEHNR, CDR2 FQNEAQ (reference sequence).

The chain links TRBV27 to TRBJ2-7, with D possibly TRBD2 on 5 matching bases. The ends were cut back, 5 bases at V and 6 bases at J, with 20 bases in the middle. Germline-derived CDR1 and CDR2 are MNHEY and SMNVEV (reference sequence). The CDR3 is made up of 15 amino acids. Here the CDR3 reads CASSVTTRGYGEQYF. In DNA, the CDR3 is TGTGCCAGCAGTGTCACGACACGAGGGTACGGCGAGCAGTACTTC.

CDR3 amino acids: CASSGGGSNQETQYF. CDR3 coding DNA: TGCGCCAGCAGTGGGGGCGGGAGCAACCAAGAGACCCAGTACTTC. V and J are TRBV10-1 and TRBJ2-5; 7 nucleotides match TRBD2. Germline V lookup: CDR1 WNHNN, CDR2 SYGVQD (reference sequence). The CDR3 is 15 amino acids. With V trimmed by 4 bases and J by 0 bases, 5 bases remained unmatched.